This TCR beta chain came from a study of brain T cells in children with intractable seizures. Sequenced by immunoSEQ multiplex PCR; TCRdb stores in-frame clones only, minus some. Found here are about 340,000 clones, about 93% of them singletons; the top ten hold under 7%. Worth noting for this clone: Other DNA sequences in this sample translate to the same CDR3.

Time point indicated: blood from clinic visit 5 months post-surgery; TSC patient then seizure free. The CDR3 covers 16 residues. V was trimmed by 4 bases and J by 9 bases, leaving 19 bases between them. Germline V lookup: CDR1 LGHDT, CDR2 YNNKEL (reference sequence). This chain connects TRBV3-1 (or the pseudogene TRBV3-2) to TRBJ1-6; D might be TRBD1 (6 bases). Material: peripheral blood, obtained roughly 5 months after surgery. The sequence came from a boy in the first two years of life with tuberous sclerosis and intractable seizures. CDR3 nucleotide sequence: TGTGCCAGCAGCCCCGGAGGGGGGCGCTTGGCTTCACCCCTCCACTTT. It translates to CASSPGGGRLASPLHF.